This TCR beta chain was sequenced in a study of blood T cells in healthy people across ages. Alongside a J-beta primer mix, a sample-barcoded 5' primer served in a second PCR lasting 7 to 11 cycles. TCRdb reanalysed the 5' RACE reads using MiXCR and keeps one entry per CDR3 protein. The sample contains 800,000 or so distinct CDR3 sequences, around two thirds of which appear only once. The CDR3 extends over 15 amino acids. Germline V gene data show CDR1 as SGHTA and CDR2 as FQGTGA. The junction had 4 bases not matched to a gene; V was cut back by 4 bases and J by 6 bases. The V gene is TRBV7-3, the J gene TRBJ2-3, with 13 bases that match TRBD2. Sequenced material: blood. The source is a man aged 25-40 years in good health. The CDR3 nucleotides are TGTGCCAGCAGCTCGACTAGCGGGGGGCCTGATACGCAGTATTTT. Translated, it gives CASSSTSGGPDTQYF.